These T cell receptor beta chains were read from a single sample in a study of cytomegalovirus exposure and HLA in healthy donors. Repertoires were generated with immunoSEQ multiplex PCR, while TCRdb's copy carries only in-frame clones and drops some. This repertoire shows about 240,000 clones, around 81% found once; its top ten account for 8%. The material sequenced was PBMCs. These receptors all stem from a woman between 55 and 75 years old in good health and CMV-seropositive. Each CDR3 is given with its conserved first and last residue. The order of the fields is J gene, clone size, D gene, V gene, CDR3 protein, CDR3 DNA. The D gene is left open where the match is weak. For some rows the clone size is stated as once, few or many, or as a class when expanded; others skip it.

>TRBJ2-7|few|TRBD2|TRBV6-1
CASSEPGGSNEQYF
TGTGCCAGCAGTGAACCGGGAGGGTCAAACGAGCAGTACTTC
>TRBJ2-1|.|TRBD2|TRBV5-4
CASSLAGRVYNEQFF
TGTGCCAGCAGCCTAGCGGGGAGAGTCTACAATGAGCAGTTCTTC
>TRBJ1-1|.|.|TRBV7-3
CASSQEVRDEAFF
TGTGCCAGCAGCCAGGAGGTGCGTGATGAAGCTTTCTTT
>TRBJ2-5|.|TRBD1|TRBV9
CASSGTGRAETQYF
TGTGCCAGCAGCGGGACAGGTCGAGCGGAGACCCAGTACTTC
>TRBJ2-7|.|TRBD2|TRBV7-2
CASSLLGRRLADNSYEQYF
TGTGCCAGCAGCTTGCTTGGTCGGCGACTAGCGGACAACTCCTACGAGCAGTACTTC
>TRBJ1-5|once|.|TRBV5-6
CASSLGGGTYQPQHF
TGTGCCAGCAGCTTGGGGGGGGGCACATATCAGCCCCAGCATTTT
>TRBJ2-3|few|.|TRBV7-9
CASSRVTQYF
TGTGCCAGCTCCAGGGTTACGCAGTATTTT
>TRBJ2-1|.|.|TRBV18
CASSRPSSDEQFF
TGTGCCAGCTCCCGCCCTAGTTCCGATGAGCAGTTCTTC
>TRBJ1-2|.|.|TRBV5-1
CASSPSQGNYGYTF
TGCGCCAGCAGCCCTTCCCAGGGAAACTATGGCTACACCTTC
>TRBJ1-2|.|.|TRBV7-9
CSSSLRGNYGYTF
TGTTCCAGCAGCTTAAGGGGTAACTATGGCTACACCTTC
>TRBJ2-2|.|TRBD2|TRBV5-1
CASSLEGTSGRGELFF
TGCGCCAGCAGCTTGGAAGGGACTAGCGGGAGAGGGGAGCTGTTTTTT
>TRBJ1-3|.|.|TRBV5-1
CASAQSDGNTIYF
TGCGCCAGCGCGCAATCCGATGGAAACACCATATATTTT
>TRBJ2-1|.|.|TRBV5-1
CASSPGTPTYNEQFF
TGCGCCAGCAGCCCCGGGACTCCTACCTACAATGAGCAGTTCTTC
>TRBJ2-2|.|TRBD2|TRBV10-3
CAISESGGRNTGELFF
TGTGCCATCAGTGAGTCGGGGGGGAGGAACACCGGGGAGCTGTTTTTT
>TRBJ2-1|.|.|TRBV13
CASSPIMGGYNEQFF
TGTGCCAGCAGCCCCATTATGGGGGGATACAATGAGCAGTTCTTC
>TRBJ2-7|.|TRBD2|TRBV6-5
CASSHTSGRSYEQYF
TGTGCCAGCAGTCATACTAGCGGGAGATCCTACGAGCAGTACTTC
>TRBJ1-5|.|TRBD1|TRBV27
CASSSLQGSRAQHF
TGTGCCAGCAGTTCCCTACAGGGGAGTAGGGCCCAGCATTTT
>TRBJ2-5|.|.|TRBV5-1
CASSPMGTLSETQYF
TGCGCCAGCAGCCCTATGGGGACTCTATCAGAGACCCAGTACTTC
>TRBJ2-7|.|TRBD1|TRBV6-1
CASSEGPGTGGYEQYF
TGTGCCAGCAGTGAAGGTCCCGGGACAGGGGGATACGAGCAGTACTTC
>TRBJ1-3|.|.|TRBV5-1
CASSNPPQGSGNTIYF
TGCGCCAGCAGCAACCCCCCGCAGGGGTCTGGAAACACCATATATTTT
>TRBJ2-3|.|.|TRBV28
CASSPPLTGTSTDTQYF
TGTGCCAGCAGTCCCCCCCTGACAGGCACTAGCACAGATACGCAGTATTTT
>TRBJ1-1|.|TRBD1|TRBV5-1
CASSLFGTDTEAFF
TGCGCCAGCAGCTTGTTTGGGACAGACACTGAAGCTTTCTTT
>TRBJ2-5|.|TRBD2|TRBV10-2
CASRGTSGRESQETQYF
TGCGCCAGCAGGGGGACTAGCGGGAGAGAAAGCCAAGAGACCCAGTACTTC
>TRBJ2-4|.|.|TRBV5-4
CASSKSETTWDF
TGTGCCAGCAGCAAAAGCGAGACCACCTGGGACTTC
>TRBJ1-4|.|TRBD1|TRBV19
CASSYDRGHNEKLFF
TGTGCCAGTAGTTACGACAGGGGGCATAATGAAAAACTGTTTTTT
>TRBJ2-5|.|TRBD2|TRBV28
CASSLAGETQYF
TGTGCCAGCAGCCTAGCGGGAGAGACCCAGTACTTC
>TRBJ2-7|.|TRBD2|TRBV4-1
CASSQGSGTSGSGPAYEQYF
TGCGCCAGCAGCCAAGGATCCGGGACTAGCGGGAGCGGCCCTGCCTACGAGCAGTACTTC
>TRBJ2-7|.|.|TRBV5-1
CASSIPRLFEQYF
TGCGCCAGCAGCATCCCCAGGTTGTTCGAGCAGTACTTC
>TRBJ2-1|once|TRBD2|TRBV6-5
CASSVTSGRAIEQFF
TGTGCCAGCAGTGTGACTAGCGGGAGGGCGATTGAGCAGTTCTTC
>TRBJ2-1|.|TRBD1|TRBV5-1
CASSLTGGSYNEQFF
TGCGCCAGCAGCTTAACAGGGGGCTCCTACAATGAGCAGTTCTTC
>TRBJ2-2|once|TRBD1|TRBV5-4
CASSTGQANTGELFF
TGTGCCAGCAGCACGGGACAGGCGAACACCGGGGAGCTGTTTTTT
>TRBJ1-3|.|TRBD1|TRBV7-8
CASSFGTGGTRSGNTIYF
TGTGCCAGCAGTTTTGGGACAGGGGGGACTCGCTCTGGAAACACCATATATTTT
>TRBJ2-7|once|.|TRBV11-3
CASSQRNGYEQYF
TGTGCCAGCAGCCAGCGGAACGGTTACGAGCAGTACTTC
>TRBJ1-2|once|.|TRBV2
CASSGLWAERNYGYTF
TGTGCCAGCAGTGGTTTGTGGGCTGAGAGAAACTATGGCTACACCTTC
>TRBJ2-5|.|.|TRBV6-1
CASRGGGRETQYF
TGTGCCAGCAGAGGGGGAGGGAGGGAGACCCAGTACTTC
>TRBJ2-1|.|TRBD2|TRBV4-1
CASSQESSGIINEQFF
TGCGCCAGCAGCCAAGAATCTAGCGGGATTATTAATGAGCAGTTCTTC
>TRBJ1-3|once|.|TRBV30
CAWSPQTVSGNTIYF
TGTGCCTGGAGTCCCCAGACAGTCTCTGGAAACACCATATATTTT
>TRBJ1-2|once|.|TRBV14
CASSQHNYGYTF
TGTGCCAGCAGCCAACATAACTATGGCTACACCTTC
>TRBJ1-6|.|.|TRBV4-2
CASSQGQRNSPLHF
TGTGCCAGCAGCCAAGGACAGAGAAATTCACCCCTCCACTTT
>TRBJ1-5|.|TRBD1|TRBV2
CASSRTGGSNQPQHF
TGTGCCAGCAGTCGGACAGGGGGTAGCAATCAGCCCCAGCATTTT
>TRBJ2-2|.|.|TRBV9
CASSVGRVSGGELFF
TGTGCCAGCAGCGTAGGGCGAGTATCGGGCGGGGAGCTGTTTTTT
>TRBJ2-3|.|TRBD1|TRBV6-1
CASSLTGSDTQYF
TGTGCCAGCAGCCTGACAGGGTCAGATACGCAGTATTTT
>TRBJ2-1|.|.|TRBV6-5
CASSYSTTYNEQFF
TGTGCCAGCAGTTACTCGACTACCTACAATGAGCAGTTCTTC
>TRBJ2-4|.|.|TRBV11-2
CASSLVTGTANIQYF
TGTGCCAGCAGCTTAGTGACCGGGACTGCAAACATTCAGTACTTC
>TRBJ2-2|.|TRBD2|TRBV28
CASSPGTSPLGELFF
TGTGCCAGCAGTCCCGGGACTAGCCCACTCGGGGAGCTGTTTTTT
>TRBJ2-6|.|.|TRBV2
CASSEYSSGANVLTF
TGTGCCAGCAGTGAATACAGCTCTGGGGCCAACGTCCTGACTTTC
>TRBJ2-3|.|TRBD2|TRBV6-1
CASSESSGISGTDTQYF
TGTGCCAGCAGTGAGTCTAGCGGGATTTCGGGCACAGATACGCAGTATTTT
>TRBJ2-7|.|.|TRBV7-9
CASSLGAYWAGKGNEQYF
TGTGCCAGCAGCTTAGGGGCGTATTGGGCAGGGAAGGGGAACGAGCAGTACTTC
>TRBJ1-2|.|TRBD1|TRBV5-1
CASSLTGSVDYGYTF
TGCGCCAGCAGCCTGACAGGGTCGGTCGACTATGGCTACACCTTC
>TRBJ2-5|.|.|TRBV20-1
CSAKGRETQYF
TGCAGTGCTAAGGGGAGGGAGACCCAGTACTTC
>TRBJ2-1|once|TRBD2|TRBV28
CASSFSLAGGQFF
TGTGCCAGCAGTTTTAGCCTAGCGGGAGGGCAGTTCTTC